The sequence of this TCR beta chain was determined in a study of cytomegalovirus exposure and HLA in healthy donors. For the study at large: Among the approximately 400 donors who were genotyped, approximately 76% fell in the genetic ancestry cluster that is associated with self-reported Caucasian donors.

Notes on the study in general: DRB1 had the most TCR associations and HLA-C the fewest, a later analysis found, with rates varying by HLA locus. A missense variant in DCLRE1C was later tied to TCR beta V- and J-gene trimming.

V was trimmed by 7 bases and J by 0 bases, leaving 12 bases between them. The CDR3 is 14 residues long. The V gene's germline CDR1 is LGHNT and CDR2 FRNRAP. 60 Vbeta and 13 Jbeta primers were used in PCR. Only in-frame clones appear in the TCRdb table, and some are missing; sequencing was by immunoSEQ multiplex PCR. The table shows around 140,000 clones, with about three quarters occurring only once. A word on this clone: Its specificity is not known.

The specimen was PBMCs. The V call is TRBV12-5, the J call TRBJ1-1, with D perhaps matching TRBD1 (6 bases). The source is a man in his fifties or sixties in good health and CMV-seropositive. CDR3 nucleotides: TGTGCTAGTGTTCCGGGACACTTGAACACTGAAGCTTTCTTT. Protein product: CASVPGHLNTEAFF.